This TCR beta chain was recorded in a study of neurological immune-mediated disorders. Study-wide results and limits: The study found no CDR3 amino acid sequences shared by expanded clones across subjects, suggesting private repertoires in all groups. It was the repertoires of 18 of 34 multiple sclerosis patients that phylogenetic grouping placed in one related-CDR3 cluster, which is a possible signature.

Via MiXCR, TCRdb re-called the 5' RACE reads, giving one row per CDR3 protein. The sample yields roughly 66,000 distinct CDR3 sequences, 4.8% seen once. The table lists this clonotype with many counts. Its antigen is not known. The CDR3 runs to 15 residues. V was cut by 5 bases and J by 2 bases, with 15 bases left in between. Germline CDR1 MNHEY, CDR2 SMNVEV (reference sequence). Sequenced sample: PBMCs. The chain combines TRBV27 with TRBJ1-2; D might be TRBD1 (5 bases). The sequence derives from a woman between 70 and 85 years old with multiple sclerosis. In DNA, the CDR3 is TGTGCCAGCAGTGATCCCGGGGCAGGAAACTATGGCTACACCTTC. Its translation: CASSDPGAGNYGYTF.